Listed here is a single T cell receptor beta chain. What it recognizes is unknown. The data are from a study of T-cell memory formation after mild COVID-19. Notes on the study in general: Whereas later expanders leaned CD4+, clones contracting day 15 to 85 showed a balanced CD4/CD8 makeup. Cross-reactive memory seemingly joined, as some responding clones were found in pre-infection memory. The study found contracting CD4+ clones mainly in CM and EM and contracting CD8+ clones in EMRA.

Germline V gene data show CDR1 as MNHEY and CDR2 as SVGEGT. V was clipped by 2 bases and J by 6 bases, with 19 bases between them. The CDR3 runs 16 residues. Constant-segment-primed 5'RACE gave TCR alpha and TCR beta cDNA libraries with sample barcodes and UMIs. TCRdb reprocessed the 5' RACE reads with MiXCR, giving one entry per CDR3 protein. The sample yields some 300,000 distinct CDR3 sequences, under 25% seen once. Sequences were obtained from PBMCs or a T cell subset sorted from them (not recorded which). The sequence was collected from a man aged 18 to 35 who had mild COVID-19 (a few samples of this study predate the infection). Cell type and time point are not known. This chain joins TRBV6-2 or TRBV6-3 and TRBJ1-2; possible D gene TRBD1, 6 bases. The CDR3 DNA follows: TGTGCCAGCAGTTACGGAATCGGGGGCGCGGGCGATGGCTACACCTTC. Translated, it gives CASSYGIGGAGDGYTF.